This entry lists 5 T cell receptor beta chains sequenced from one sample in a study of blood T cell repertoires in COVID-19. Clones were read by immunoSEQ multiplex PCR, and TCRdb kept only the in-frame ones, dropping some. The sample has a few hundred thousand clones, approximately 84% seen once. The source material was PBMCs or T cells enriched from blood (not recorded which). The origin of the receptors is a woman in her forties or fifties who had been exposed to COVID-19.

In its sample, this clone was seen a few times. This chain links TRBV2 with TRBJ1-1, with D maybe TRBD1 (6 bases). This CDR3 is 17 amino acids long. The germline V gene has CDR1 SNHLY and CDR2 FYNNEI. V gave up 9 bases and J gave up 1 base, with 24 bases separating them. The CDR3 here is CASTATGGGLTNTEAFF. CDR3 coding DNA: TGTGCCAGTACTGCCACGGGGGGGGGCTTAACGAACACTGAAGCTTTCTTT.

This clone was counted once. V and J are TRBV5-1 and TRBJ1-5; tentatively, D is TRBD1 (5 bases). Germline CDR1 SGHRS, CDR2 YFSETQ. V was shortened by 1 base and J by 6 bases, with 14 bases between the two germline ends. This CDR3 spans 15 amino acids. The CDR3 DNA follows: TGCGCCAGCAGCTTGCAAGGAGGGGTGACTCAGCCCCAGCATTTT. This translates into CASSLQGGVTQPQHF.

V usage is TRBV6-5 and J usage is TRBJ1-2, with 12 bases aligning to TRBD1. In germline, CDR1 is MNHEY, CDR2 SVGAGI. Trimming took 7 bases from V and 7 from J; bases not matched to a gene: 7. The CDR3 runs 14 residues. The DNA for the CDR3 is TGTGCCAGCAAGAGGGGACAGGGGGCACCTGGCTACACCTTC. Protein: CASKRGQGAPGYTF.

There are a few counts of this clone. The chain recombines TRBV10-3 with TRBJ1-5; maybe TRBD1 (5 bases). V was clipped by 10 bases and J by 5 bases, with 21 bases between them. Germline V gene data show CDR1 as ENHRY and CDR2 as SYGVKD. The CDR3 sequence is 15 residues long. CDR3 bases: TGTGCCAGCCAGAGCGGGCAGGGATACGATCAGCCCCAGCATTTT. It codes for CASQSGQGYDQPQHF.

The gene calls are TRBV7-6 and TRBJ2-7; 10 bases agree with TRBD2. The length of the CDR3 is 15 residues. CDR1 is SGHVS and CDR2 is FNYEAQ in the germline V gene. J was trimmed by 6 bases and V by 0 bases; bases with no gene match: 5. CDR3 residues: CASSLAVAGGGEQYF. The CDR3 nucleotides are TGTGCCAGCAGCTTAGCGGTAGCGGGGGGCGGCGAGCAGTACTTC.